This entry lists 6 T cell receptor beta chains sequenced from one sample in a study of T cells after yellow fever vaccination. TCRdb redid the calling of the 5' RACE reads with MiXCR, one entry per CDR3 protein. The data show 500,000 to 650,000 distinct CDR3 sequences, around a sixth seen once. Sequencing was performed on PBMCs, taken less than 6 days after the first yellow fever vaccination. The receptors derive from a man between 18 and 35 years old who received the YFV17D yellow fever vaccine.

In its sample, this clonotype was seen a few times. CDR3 DNA sequence: TGCGCCAGCAGCCCGAGACAGGGGGCAAACACCATATATTTT. It translates to CASSPRQGANTIYF. This chain links TRBV4-3 with TRBJ1-3, with TRBD1 identical over 10 bases. Germline V gene sequence: CDR1 LGHNA, CDR2 YSLEER. J was trimmed by 6 bases and V by 4 bases; bases with no gene match: 3. The CDR3 is 14 residues long.

This clonotype was seen a few times. The chain combines TRBV24-1 with TRBJ2-1; D is perhaps TRBD2 (5 bases). The CDR3 covers 12 residues. Trimming took off 9 bases at V and 9 bases at J, with 14 bases between the two ends. CDR1 is KGHDR, CDR2 SFDVKD, per germline. As DNA, the CDR3 is TGTGCCACCCGGACTCCGAGCGGTGAGCAGTTCTTC. Translated, it gives CATRTPSGEQFF.

The chain combines TRBV7-9 with TRBJ2-2; D unresolved. CDR1 is SEHNR and CDR2 is FQNEAQ in the germline V gene (reference sequence). Trimming pared 0 bases from V and 6 bases from J, leaving 8 bases between. The CDR3 runs 14 residues. CDR3 sequence: CASSLAGSSGELFF. DNA for the CDR3: TGTGCCAGCAGCTTAGCTGGCAGCTCCGGGGAGCTGTTTTTT.

This clonotype came up a few times. The CDR3 protein is CASSYSVTSLTYEKLFF. Here the CDR3 DNA reads TGTGCCAGCAGTTACTCCGTGACCTCCCTTACCTATGAAAAACTGTTTTTT. The chain recombines TRBV6-5 with TRBJ1-4; D is ambiguous. Trimming stripped 0 bases from V and 6 bases from J, with 17 bases between. There are 17 residues in the CDR3. Germline CDR1 and CDR2: MNHEY and SVGAGI.

V and J are TRBV11-2 and TRBJ2-5; D unclear. Trimming left V 1 base short and J 7 bases short, with 4 bases between. Germline-derived CDR1 and CDR2 are SGHAT and FQNNGV. This CDR3 is built from 11 residues. The DNA of the CDR3 is TGTGCCAGCAGCTTAGCGGTGACCCAGTACTTC. It translates to CASSLAVTQYF.

This clonotype occurred a few times. The chain recombines TRBV24-1 with TRBJ2-1, with 8 bases lining up with TRBD1. V gave up 10 bases and J gave up 6 bases; unmatched junction bases: 7. Germline CDR1 is KGHDR and CDR2 is SFDVKD. This CDR3 contains 13 residues. DNA for the CDR3: TGTGCCACTGCCCAAACAGGGGGCAATGAGCAGTTCTTC. This gives the protein CATAQTGGNEQFF.